This TCR beta chain stems from a study of blood T cell repertoires in COVID-19. Study context: Acute and convalescent COVID-19 specimens originated in the United States, Italy and Spain.

Germline values: CDR1 SQVTM, CDR2 ANQGSEA. The CDR3 length is 13 residues. Trimming at V came to 6 bases and at J to 0 bases, leaving 4 bases not matched to a gene. The authors' processing: Estimation of nucleated cell counts was performed using reference gene primer amplification. Repertoires were generated with immunoSEQ multiplex PCR, while TCRdb's copy carries only in-frame clones and drops some. That table furnishes V, J and clone size, whereas the DNA furnished D and trimming. Of hundreds of thousands of clones detected, about 91% appear once; the ten largest clones hold roughly 6.3%. The chain uses TRBV29-1 and TRBJ1-2; TRBD1 aligns across 7 bases. The origin of this receptor is a woman aged 30 to 39 with COVID-19, enrolled during active disease. Material for sequencing was peripheral blood. The DNA of the CDR3 is TGCAGCGTACGACAGGGTACTAACTATGGCTACACCTTC. Amino acid sequence: CSVRQGTNYGYTF.